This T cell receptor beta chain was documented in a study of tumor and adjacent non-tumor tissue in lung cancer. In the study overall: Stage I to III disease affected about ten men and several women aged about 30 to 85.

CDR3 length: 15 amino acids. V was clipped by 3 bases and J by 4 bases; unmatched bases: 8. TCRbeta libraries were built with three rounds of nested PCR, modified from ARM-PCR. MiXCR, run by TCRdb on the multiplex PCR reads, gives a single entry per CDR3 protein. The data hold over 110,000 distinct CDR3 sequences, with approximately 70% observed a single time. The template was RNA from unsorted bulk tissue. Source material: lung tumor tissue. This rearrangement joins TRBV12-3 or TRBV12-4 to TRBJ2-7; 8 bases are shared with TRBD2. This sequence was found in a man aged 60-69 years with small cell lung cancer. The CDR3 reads CASSFQAGASYEQYF. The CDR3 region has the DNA TGTGCCAGCAGTTTCCAAGCGGGGGCCTCATACGAGCAGTACTTC.